A selection of T cell receptor beta chains follows, all from one sample in a study of T cells in Graves' hyperthyroidism and ophthalmopathy. TCRdb processed the multiplex PCR reads anew with MiXCR; each CDR3 protein has one entry. The sample lists nearly 250,000 distinct CDR3 sequences, roughly 15% occurring once. Material: blood. The receptors were sampled from a woman younger than 30 with Graves' ophthalmopathy. CDR3s include the opening cysteine and the closing phenylalanine or tryptophan. Each record gives: V gene, CDR3 protein.

v_gene: TRBV13; CDR3aa: CASSSGRGGGYEQFF
v_gene: TRBV28; CDR3aa: CASSLYYVDGYTF
v_gene: TRBV20-1; CDR3aa: CSARGMTSGSTDTQYF
v_gene: TRBV12-3/TRBV12-4; CDR3aa: CASSQNRGLVGFF
v_gene: TRBV27; CDR3aa: CASSRTRTANTDTQYF
v_gene: TRBV5-1; CDR3aa: CASSPDDRENTEAFF
v_gene: TRBV3-1; CDR3aa: CASRAGALAGADTQYF
v_gene: TRBV18; CDR3aa: CASSQLTETQYF
v_gene: TRBV20-1; CDR3aa: CSATRTGLGKPQPQHF
v_gene: TRBV27; CDR3aa: CASKSTGNLWGKNQPQHF
v_gene: TRBV7-9; CDR3aa: CASSPSPGFNYGYTF
v_gene: TRBV12-3/TRBV12-4; CDR3aa: CASSLGLGANGYTF
v_gene: TRBV7-2; CDR3aa: CASSYRGGSSYNEQFF
v_gene: TRBV4-2; CDR3aa: CASSQGEQRNEKLFF
v_gene: TRBV15; CDR3aa: CATSRDLSTNEKLFF
v_gene: TRBV24-1; CDR3aa: CATSGGTPEQFF
v_gene: TRBV3-1; CDR3aa: CASSQWDTSSPLHF
v_gene: TRBV5-5; CDR3aa: CASSLTGVGPQHF
v_gene: TRBV12-5; CDR3aa: CASGPRDGPGANVLTF
v_gene: TRBV10-2; CDR3aa: CASSDAGGFFGYTF
v_gene: TRBV12-3/TRBV12-4; CDR3aa: CASSYRTSGGDTNTGELFF
v_gene: TRBV20-1; CDR3aa: CSAKGTSGGDTQYF
v_gene: TRBV6-5; CDR3aa: CASSYGTGGGFATNEKLFF
v_gene: TRBV13; CDR3aa: CASSGDRVGTSYEQYF
v_gene: TRBV6-1; CDR3aa: CASSSLTPGTGEVLTVNQPQHF
v_gene: TRBV20-1; CDR3aa: CSARDQRERRSETQYF
v_gene: TRBV12-3/TRBV12-4; CDR3aa: CVSRQGGQPQHF
v_gene: TRBV9; CDR3aa: CASSPEGTDNSPLHF
v_gene: TRBV18; CDR3aa: CASSLSGTGLSGNTIYF
v_gene: TRBV11-3; CDR3aa: CASSSPRGAEETQYF
v_gene: TRBV19; CDR3aa: CASSIRTSFEKLFF